These 20 T cell receptor beta chains were sequenced from one sample in a study of T cell responses to AZD1222 COVID-19 vaccine. Method: immunoSEQ multiplex PCR; TCRdb's copy keeps in-frame clones and lacks some. In the table there are under 150,000 clones, about 90% of which are singletons. The sample here was peripheral blood, taken 28 days after the second AZD1222 dose. Every receptor here comes from an adult who received the AZD1222 COVID-19 vaccine.

The chain combines TRBV18 with TRBJ1-5; D is uncertain. Trimming left V 2 bases short and J 4 bases short, with 6 bases between. The CDR3 has 13 residues. CDR1 and CDR2 from the germline V gene are KGHSH and LQKENI. In DNA form, the CDR3 reads TGTGCCAGCTCACCAAAGAGGAATCAGCCCCAGCATTTT. Translating gives CASSPKRNQPQHF.

Here the CDR3 reads CASSQDGTSESTDTQYF. CDR3 in DNA: TGTGCCAGCAGCCAAGATGGAACTAGCGAGAGCACAGATACGCAGTATTTT. The chain links TRBV3-1 (or the pseudogene TRBV3-2) to TRBJ2-3; 7 bases line up with TRBD2. Per germline, CDR1 LGHDT and CDR2 YNNKEL (reference sequence). V trimming: 0 bases; J trimming: 0 bases; junction bases outside the gene matches: 6. The CDR3 totals 17 residues.

CDR3 sequence reads: CASKDRVGDYGYTF. Here the CDR3 DNA reads TGTGCCAGCAAGGACAGGGTTGGAGACTATGGCTACACCTTC. V and J are TRBV6-5 and TRBJ1-2, with TRBD1 identical over 8 bases. The junction had 7 bases not matched to a gene; V was cut back by 7 bases and J by 3 bases. This CDR3 comprises 14 residues. Germline V gene sequence: CDR1 MNHEY, CDR2 SVGAGI.

The chain couples TRBV6-5 to TRBJ1-2, with D possibly being TRBD1 (5 bases). The V end lost 5 bases, the J end lost 3 bases, and 13 bases lay between the germline ends. CDR1 is MNHEY and CDR2 is SVGAGI in the germline V gene. The CDR3 extends over 14 amino acids. The CDR3 DNA follows: TGTGCCAGCAGTCCCCCGGGGGGTGACTATGGCTACACCTTC. This codes for CASSPPGGDYGYTF.

CDR3 in DNA: TGCGCCAGCAGCCCGGAGGGCCCCGGGACAGGGGGCGTCTATGGCTACACCTTC. It specifies CASSPEGPGTGGVYGYTF. The V and J genes are TRBV5-1 and TRBJ1-2; 12 positions match TRBD1. CDR3 length: 18 amino acids. V was pared by 4 bases and J by 4 bases, with 14 bases of the junction left unmatched. Per germline, CDR1 SGHRS and CDR2 YFSETQ.

This chain uses TRBV12-5 with TRBJ1-1; 9 nucleotides align to TRBD1. Germline V gene lookup returns CDR1 LGHNT and CDR2 FRNRAP. The junction had 6 bases not matched to a gene; V was cut back by 7 bases and J by 0 bases. The CDR3 has 15 amino acids. The CDR3 DNA is TGTGCTAGTGACTCGGGACAGGGAATGAACACTGAAGCTTTCTTT. Its protein is CASDSGQGMNTEAFF.

V gene TRBV4-1 combines with J gene TRBJ2-3, with a possible D match to TRBD1 (5 bases). The V and J ends lost 0 bases and 4 bases respectively, with 11 bases between them. The CDR3 extends over 15 amino acids. The V gene's germline CDR1 is MGHRA and CDR2 YSYEKL. CDR3 in amino acids: CASSQEPGMADTQYF. CDR3 DNA: TGCGCCAGCAGCCAAGAGCCAGGGATGGCAGATACGCAGTATTTT.

CDR3 coding DNA: TGTGCCAGCAGCATCCGGGACAGCTCCTACAATGAGCAGTTCTTC. Translation gives CASSIRDSSYNEQFF. The rearrangement joins TRBV7-8 to TRBJ2-1; 7 bases agree with TRBD1. V was clipped by 5 bases and J by 0 bases; unmatched bases: 4. Germline V lookup: CDR1 SGHVS, CDR2 FQNEAQ. The CDR3 is made up of 15 amino acids.

This chain links TRBV10-3 with TRBJ1-1; the D gene is possibly TRBD1 (5 bases). Germline V gene data show CDR1 as ENHRY and CDR2 as SYGVKD. This CDR3 has 14 residues. Trimming removed 6 bases at V and 4 bases at J, with 15 bases between. CDR3 nucleotide sequence: TGTGCCATCAGGGAGCAGGGAGTCGGCACTGAAGCTTTCTTT. The encoded protein is CAIREQGVGTEAFF.

The J gene is TRBJ2-7, the V gene TRBV7-2, with TRBD2 matching over 9 bases. Trimming removed 5 bases from V and 6 bases from J; junction bases left unmatched: 8. From germline, CDR1 is SGHTA and CDR2 FQGNSA. CDR3 size: 14 residues. The DNA for the CDR3 is TGTGCCAGCAGCCTTACTAGCGGGCAGGTCGAGCAGTACGTC. The encoded protein is CASSLTSGQVEQYV.

The table lists this clone with a count of one. This sequence joins TRBV6-5 and TRBJ2-7; TRBD1 agrees at 8 bases. The CDR3 spans 13 residues. V dropped 6 bases and J dropped 6; count of bases not matched to a gene: 7. In germline, CDR1 is MNHEY, CDR2 SVGAGI. The CDR3 loop is CASRQTGVREQYF. CDR3 coding DNA: TGTGCCAGCAGGCAGACAGGGGTTCGCGAGCAGTACTTC.

V is TRBV5-8 and J is TRBJ1-4; no firm D call. CDR1 SGHTS and CDR2 YDEGEE come from the germline V gene. The V end lost 4 bases, the J end lost 7 bases, and 17 bases lay between the germline ends. This CDR3 is 15 amino acids long. The DNA of the CDR3 is TGTGCCAGCAGCGATAAGCGACTAAGCGGTGAAAAACTGTTTTTT. Protein: CASSDKRLSGEKLFF. Filled out from reference TRBV5-8 and TRBJ1-4, the complete variable domain reads EAGVTQSPTHLIKTRGQQATLRCSPISGHTSVYWYQQALGLGLQFLLWYDEGEERNRGNFPPRFSGRQFPNYSSELNVNALELEDSALYLCASSDKRLSGEKLFFGSGTQLSVL.

The chain combines TRBV21-1 with TRBJ1-4. TRBV21-1 is described as a pseudogene. The CDR3 runs 15 residues. The CDR3 spells CASSKVDSGREKLFF. The CDR3 DNA reads TGTGCCAGCAGCAAAGTAGACAGTGGGAGGGAAAAACTGTTTTTT.

This clone appeared a single time. This chain connects TRBV11-2 to TRBJ1-2, with a weak D call TRBD1 (6 bases). The CDR3 contains 15 residues. Trimming shortened V by 5 bases and J by 3 bases, and 16 bases separated the two germline ends. From germline, CDR1 is SGHAT and CDR2 FQNNGV. The chain's CDR3 is CASSPLGGRDYGYTF. Written as DNA, the CDR3 is TGTGCCAGCAGCCCACTGGGGGGGCGCGACTATGGCTACACCTTC.

This sequence joins TRBV29-1 and TRBJ2-7, with D maybe TRBD1 (5 bases). CDR1 SQVTM and CDR2 ANQGSEA come from the germline V gene. Between the trimmed V and J ends, which lost 3 bases and 7 bases, there was a span of 10 bases. CDR3 length equals 11 residues. The CDR3 bases are TGCAGCGTTGATCCAGGGCATGAGCAGTACTTC. Translating it yields CSVDPGHEQYF.

The chain has TRBV6-2 or TRBV6-3 and TRBJ1-2; TRBD1 matches 10 bases. Germline-derived CDR1 and CDR2 are MNHEY and SVGEGT. The length of the CDR3 is 14 residues. Trimming took 5 bases from V and 8 from J; bases not matched to a gene: 8. The CDR3 spells CASSPTTGGHGYTF. The CDR3 nucleotides are TGTGCCAGCAGTCCCACGACAGGGGGCCACGGCTACACCTTC.

The table lists this clone with a few counts. V and J are TRBV5-6 and TRBJ1-1; no firm D call. The CDR3 length is 15 residues. Trimming pared 4 bases from V and 0 bases from J, leaving 13 bases between. Germline V CDR1 and CDR2: SGHDT, YYEEEE. Here the CDR3 reads CASSLWLALNTEAFF. The CDR3 DNA follows: TGTGCCAGCAGCCTATGGTTGGCTTTGAACACTGAAGCTTTCTTT.

Only one count was recorded for this clone. The rearrangement links TRBV18 to TRBJ2-5, with 12 bases lining up with TRBD1. The junction had 6 bases not matched to a gene; V was cut back by 3 bases and J by 4 bases. Germline lookup yields CDR1 KGHSH and CDR2 LQKENI. The CDR3 runs to 16 residues. CDR3 DNA: TGTGCCAGCTCACCTAAAGGGACAGGGGGCGTAGAGACCCAGTACTTC. Amino acid sequence: CASSPKGTGGVETQYF.

Only one count was recorded for this clone. V gene TRBV27 combines with J gene TRBJ2-3; 14 bases agree with TRBD2. The ends lost 2 bases at V and 3 bases at J; junction bases unmatched: 4. The CDR3 runs 17 residues. The germline CDR1 and CDR2 sequences are MNHEY and SMNVEV (reference sequence). As DNA, the CDR3 is TGTGCCAGCAGTTTAACCGGGACTAGCGGGAGTACAGATACGCAGTATTTT. Protein product: CASSLTGTSGSTDTQYF.

The chain recombines TRBV27 with TRBJ1-2, with 7 bases identical to TRBD1. V shed 4 bases, J shed 3 bases, and the junction held 20 bases outside the gene matches. CDR3 length equals 19 residues. Germline CDR1 and CDR2: MNHEY and SMNVEV (reference sequence). The CDR3 DNA reads TGTGCCAGCAGTTCCCTTTCCGTGGACAGGTTCATAAGCGACTATGGCTACACCTTC. Translated: CASSSLSVDRFISDYGYTF.